The 2 T cell receptor beta chains given below trace back to one sample, sequenced in a study of blood T cell repertoires in COVID-19. Sequenced by immunoSEQ multiplex PCR; TCRdb stores in-frame clones only, minus some. Among about 370,000 clones listed, 70% to 90% were seen once. Sequencing was performed on peripheral blood. These TCRs come from a woman in her twenties or thirties with COVID-19, enrolled during active disease.

J is TRBJ1-5 and V is TRBV15; D might be TRBD1 (6 bases). The germline V gene encodes CDR1 LNHNV and CDR2 YYDKDF (reference sequence). The V gene lost 0 bases and the J gene lost 4 bases, with 19 bases spanning the gap. The CDR3 sequence is 18 residues long. CDR3 residues: CATSRDGPQGRKNQPQHF. DNA for the CDR3: TGTGCCACCAGCAGAGATGGGCCTCAGGGGCGGAAGAATCAGCCCCAGCATTTT.

This clone was seen more than once but under ten times. This CDR3 is also generated by other DNA sequences in the sample. The chain combines TRBV5-1 with TRBJ1-5; the match to TRBD1 covers 8 bases. The CDR3 runs 14 residues. Germline trimming cut 3 bases from V and 7 bases from J; bases unmatched to any gene: 6. Germline V gene data show CDR1 as SGHRS and CDR2 as YFSETQ. This chain's CDR3 is CASSSGQGGQPQHF. CDR3 in DNA: TGCGCCAGCAGCTCCGGACAGGGCGGCCAGCCCCAGCATTTT.